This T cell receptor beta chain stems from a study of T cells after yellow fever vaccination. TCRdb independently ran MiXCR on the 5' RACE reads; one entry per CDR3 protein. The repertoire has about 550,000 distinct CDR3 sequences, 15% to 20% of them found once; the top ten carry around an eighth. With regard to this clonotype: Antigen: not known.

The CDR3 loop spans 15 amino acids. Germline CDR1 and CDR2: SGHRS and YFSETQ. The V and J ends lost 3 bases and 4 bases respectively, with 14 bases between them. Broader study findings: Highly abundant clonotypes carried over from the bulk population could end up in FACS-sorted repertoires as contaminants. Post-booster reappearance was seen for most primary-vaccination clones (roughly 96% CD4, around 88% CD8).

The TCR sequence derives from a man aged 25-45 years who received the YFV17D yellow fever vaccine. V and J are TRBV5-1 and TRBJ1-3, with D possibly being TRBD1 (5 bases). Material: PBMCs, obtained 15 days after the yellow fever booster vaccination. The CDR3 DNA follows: TGCGCCAGCAGCTCCAACTCGGGGACGGGAAACACCATATATTTT. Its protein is CASSSNSGTGNTIYF.